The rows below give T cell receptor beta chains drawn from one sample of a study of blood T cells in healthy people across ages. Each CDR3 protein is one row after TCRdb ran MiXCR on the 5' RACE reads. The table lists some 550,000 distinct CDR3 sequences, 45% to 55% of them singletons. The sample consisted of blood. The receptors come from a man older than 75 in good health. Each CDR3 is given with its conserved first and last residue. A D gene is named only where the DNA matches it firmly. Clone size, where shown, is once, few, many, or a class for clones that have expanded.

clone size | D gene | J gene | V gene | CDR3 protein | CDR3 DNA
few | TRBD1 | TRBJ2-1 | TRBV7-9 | CASSLGQGSEQFF | TGTGCCAGCAGCTTAGGACAGGGCAGCGAGCAGTTCTTC
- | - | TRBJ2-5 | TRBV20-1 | CSARARTHKEQYF | TGCAGTGCTAGAGCCAGGACCCACAAGGAGCAGTACTTC
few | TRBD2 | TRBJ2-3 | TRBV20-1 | CSARLAADTQYF | TGCAGTGCAAGACTAGCCGCAGATACGCAGTATTTT
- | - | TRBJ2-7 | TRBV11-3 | CASSLAGAGSYEQYF | TGTGCCAGCAGCTTAGCCGGGGCTGGCTCCTACGAGCAGTACTTC
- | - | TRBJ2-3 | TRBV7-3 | CASSFEATDTQYF | TGTGCCAGCAGCTTTGAGGCCACAGATACGCAGTATTTT
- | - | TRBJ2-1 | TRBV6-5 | CASNPGQGVNEQFF | TGTGCCAGCAACCCCGGGCAGGGAGTCAATGAGCAGTTCTTC
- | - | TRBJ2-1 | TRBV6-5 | CASSYLRESRNEQFF | TGTGCCAGCAGTTACTTACGGGAGAGTCGAAATGAGCAGTTCTTC
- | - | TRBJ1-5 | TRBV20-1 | CSACCPYNQPQHF | TGCAGTGCTTGTTGCCCCTACAATCAGCCCCAGCATTTT
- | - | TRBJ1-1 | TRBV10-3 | CAIKENTEAFF | TGTGCCATCAAGGAGAACACTGAAGCTTTCTTT
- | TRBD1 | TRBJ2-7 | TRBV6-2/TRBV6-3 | CASTKGTGASYEQYF | TGTGCCAGCACCAAGGGGACAGGGGCCAGCTACGAGCAGTACTTC
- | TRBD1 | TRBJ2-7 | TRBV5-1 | CASRPGQDLYEQYF | TGCGCCAGCAGGCCGGGACAGGACCTCTACGAGCAGTACTTC
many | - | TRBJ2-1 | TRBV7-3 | CASSLGMGDNEQFF | TGTGCCAGCAGCTTAGGGATGGGGGACAATGAGCAGTTCTTC
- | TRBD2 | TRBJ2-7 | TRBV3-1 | CASSQPPSGRLYEQYF | TGTGCCAGCAGCCAACCCCCTAGCGGGAGACTCTACGAGCAGTACTTC
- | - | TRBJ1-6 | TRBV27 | CASSRPVGAGSPLHF | TGTGCCAGCAGTCGCCCAGTGGGGGCGGGTTCACCCCTCCACTTT
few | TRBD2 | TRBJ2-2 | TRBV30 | CAWKPSGSDTGELFF | TGTGCCTGGAAACCTAGCGGGAGCGATACCGGGGAGCTGTTTTTT
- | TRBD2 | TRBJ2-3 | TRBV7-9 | CANTRLAGGRGTDTQYF | TGTGCCAACACCAGACTAGCGGGGGGGCGGGGCACAGATACGCAGTATTTT
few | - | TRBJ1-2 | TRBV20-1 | CSATRGDYGYTF | TGCAGTGCTACCCGCGGGGATTATGGCTACACCTTC
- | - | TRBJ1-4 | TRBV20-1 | CSASRPGEKLFF | TGCAGTGCTAGCAGACCGGGGGAAAAACTGTTTTTT
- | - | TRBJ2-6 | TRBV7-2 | CASSLGQHSGANVLTF | TGTGCCAGCAGCTTAGGACAGCACTCTGGGGCCAACGTCCTGACTTTC
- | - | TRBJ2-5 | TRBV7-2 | CASTPGRFFETQYF | TGTGCCAGCACGCCGGGACGCTTCTTTGAGACCCAGTACTTC
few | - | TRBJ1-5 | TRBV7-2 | CASSLGVGGNQPQHF | TGTGCCAGCAGCTTGGGCGTGGGCGGGAATCAGCCCCAGCATTTT
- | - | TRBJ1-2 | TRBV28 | CASSESGYGYTF | TGTGCCAGCAGCGAATCCGGCTATGGCTACACCTTC
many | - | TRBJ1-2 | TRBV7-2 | CASSLGPYGYTF | TGTGCCAGCAGCTTAGGGCCCTATGGCTACACCTTC
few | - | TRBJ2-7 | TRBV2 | CASSGEVEQYF | TGTGCCAGCAGTGGGGAGGTCGAGCAGTACTTC
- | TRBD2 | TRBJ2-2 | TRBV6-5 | CASGGTSGSSGELFF | TGTGCCAGCGGGGGGACTAGCGGGTCTTCCGGGGAGCTGTTTTTT
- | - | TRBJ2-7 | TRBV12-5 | CASGLLNEQYF | TGCGCTAGTGGTTTGTTGAACGAGCAGTACTTC
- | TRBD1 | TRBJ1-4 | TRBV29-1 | CSVGQGGANEKLFF | TGCAGCGTGGGACAGGGGGGAGCTAATGAAAAACTGTTTTTT
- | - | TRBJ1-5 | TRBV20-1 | CSALRDPNGQPQHF | TGCAGTGCTCTCCGGGACCCCAATGGCCAGCCCCAGCATTTT
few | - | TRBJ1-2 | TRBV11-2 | CASSLQGRRYGYTF | TGTGCCAGCAGCTTGCAGGGACGGCGCTATGGCTACACCTTC
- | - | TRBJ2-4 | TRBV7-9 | CASSSQGYKQYF | TGTGCCAGCAGCTCGCAGGGGTACAAGCAGTACTTC
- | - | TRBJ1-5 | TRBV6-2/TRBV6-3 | CASSSSGGRDQPQHF | TGTGCCAGCAGTTCGTCGGGGGGTAGGGATCAGCCCCAGCATTTT
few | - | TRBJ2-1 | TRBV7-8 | CASRREAGGLIYNEQFF | TGTGCCAGCAGACGGGAGGCTGGGGGCCTAATTTACAATGAGCAGTTCTTC
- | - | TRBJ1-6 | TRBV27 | CASSPNSGFSPLHF | TGTGCCAGCAGCCCTAATTCTGGTTTTTCACCCCTCCACTTT
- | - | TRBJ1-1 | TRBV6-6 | CASSPYPARGTEAFF | TGTGCCAGCAGTCCTTACCCAGCAAGAGGCACTGAAGCTTTCTTT
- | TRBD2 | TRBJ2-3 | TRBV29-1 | CSVEAGGYADTQYF | TGCAGCGTTGAAGCGGGAGGGTATGCAGATACGCAGTATTTT
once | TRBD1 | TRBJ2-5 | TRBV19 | CASSIDRGKIQYF | TGTGCCAGTAGTATCGACAGGGGCAAGATCCAGTACTTC
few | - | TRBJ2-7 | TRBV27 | CASSLLSGHYEQYF | TGTGCCAGCAGTCTCCTCTCGGGCCACTACGAGCAGTACTTC
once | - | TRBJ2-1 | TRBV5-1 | CASTFGASTYNEQYF | -
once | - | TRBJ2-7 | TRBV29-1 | CSVTTTGSSYEQYF | TGCAGCGTTACGACCACAGGGAGCTCCTACGAGCAGTACTTC
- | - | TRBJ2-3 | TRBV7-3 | CASSFEGRDTDTQYF | TGTGCCAGCAGCTTTGAAGGCCGGGACACAGATACGCAGTATTTT
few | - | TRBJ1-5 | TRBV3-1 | CASSQVGNQPQHF | TGTGCCAGCAGCCAAGTGGGCAATCAGCCCCAGCATTTT
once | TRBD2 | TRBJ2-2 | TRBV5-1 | CASSLQAGVSGELFF | TGCGCCAGCAGCTTGCAAGCGGGGGTGTCCGGGGAGCTGTTTTTT
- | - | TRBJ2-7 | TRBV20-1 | CSARRQQSYEQYF | TGCAGTGCTAGACGACAGCAATCCTACGAGCAGTACTTC
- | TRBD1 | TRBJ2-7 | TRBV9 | CASSVASGGFHEQYF | TGTGCCAGCAGCGTAGCTTCAGGGGGCTTCCACGAGCAGTACTTC
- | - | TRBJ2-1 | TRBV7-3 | CASSSGPSYNEQFF | TGTGCCAGCAGCTCAGGACCCTCCTACAATGAGCAGTTCTTC
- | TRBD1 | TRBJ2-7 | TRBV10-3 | CAGSKQGASYEQYF | TGTGCCGGGTCGAAACAGGGGGCATCCTACGAGCAGTACTTC
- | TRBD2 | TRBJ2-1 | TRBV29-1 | CSVPREGLHEQFF | TGCAGCGTCCCGCGGGAGGGCCTCCATGAGCAGTTCTTC
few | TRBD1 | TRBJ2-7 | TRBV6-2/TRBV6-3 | CATLTGADEQYF | TGTGCCACACTGACAGGGGCGGACGAGCAGTACTTC
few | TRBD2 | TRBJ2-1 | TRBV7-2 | CASSLASGRIEQFF | TGTGCCAGCAGCTTAGCTAGCGGGAGGATTGAGCAGTTCTTC
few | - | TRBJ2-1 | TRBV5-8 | CASSLGPIPAEQFF | TGTGCCAGCAGCTTGGGACCTATACCGGCTGAGCAGTTCTTC
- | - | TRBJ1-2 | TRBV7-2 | CASSLGANRRRGYTF | TGTGCCAGCAGCTTGGGGGCAAACCGTAGGCGGGGCTACACCTTC
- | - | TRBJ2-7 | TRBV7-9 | CASSLEGVVYEQYF | TGTGCCAGCAGCTTAGAAGGGGTCGTCTACGAGCAGTACTTC
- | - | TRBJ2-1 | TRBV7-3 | CASSFGLTSSYNEQFF | TGTGCCAGCAGCTTCGGACTCACTAGCTCCTACAATGAGCAGTTCTTC
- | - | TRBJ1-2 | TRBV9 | CASSVDPQGGYGYTF | TGTGCCAGCAGCGTCGACCCACAGGGCGGCTATGGCTACACCTTC
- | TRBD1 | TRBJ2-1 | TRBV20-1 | CSARPDRGVGFF | TGCAGTGCTAGGCCAGACAGGGGAGTTGGGTTCTTC